One sample yielded the 22 T cell receptor beta chains listed below, sequenced in a study of blood T cell repertoires in COVID-19. Generated by immunoSEQ multiplex PCR, the TCRdb table keeps only in-frame clones and is missing some. The sample lists over 50,000 clones, approximately 80% seen once, with 15% in the top ten. Sequences were obtained from peripheral blood. These receptor sequences come from a human donor with active or convalescent COVID-19. The donor label of this sample is uncertain.

This clone was detected only a few times. The chain has TRBV5-5 and TRBJ1-1, with D possibly TRBD1 on 6 matching bases. CDR1 is SGHKS and CDR2 is YYEKEE in the germline V gene (reference sequence). The CDR3 consists of 17 residues. V was cut by 2 bases and J by 1 base, with 18 bases left in between. CDR3: CASSLFEPGTTNTEAFF. As DNA, the CDR3 is TGTGCCAGCAGCTTATTCGAACCCGGGACAACGAACACTGAAGCTTTCTTT.

This clone was recorded only once. The rearrangement uses TRBV7-9 and TRBJ1-1; the D is unclear. V lost 5 bases and J 4 bases, leaving 8 bases between the germline ends. Germline V CDR1 and CDR2: SEHNR, FQNEAQ (reference sequence). This CDR3 contains 12 residues. The CDR3 reads CASSPRGTEAFF. Written as DNA, the CDR3 is TGTGCCAGCAGCCCACGAGGCACTGAAGCTTTCTTT.

This clone came up a few times. V and J are TRBV5-1 and TRBJ1-2; 7 bases line up with TRBD1. CDR3 size: 15 residues. J was trimmed by 3 bases and V by 4 bases; bases with no gene match: 9. Germline CDR1 and CDR2: SGHRS and YFSETQ. CDR3 in DNA: TGCGCCAGCAGCCCGGGGGACAGCCAAGACTATGGCTACACCTTC. Protein product: CASSPGDSQDYGYTF.

The chain is built from TRBV18 and TRBJ2-7, with TRBD1 matching over 9 bases. Germline lookup yields CDR1 KGHSH and CDR2 LQKENI. The junction had 7 bases not matched to a gene; V was cut back by 0 bases and J by 4 bases. The CDR3 spans 16 residues. CDR3 sequence reads: CASSPPIGTGTYEQYF. CDR3 coding DNA: TGTGCCAGCTCACCACCGATCGGGACAGGGACGTACGAGCAGTACTTC.

The chain joins TRBV14 to TRBJ1-4; TRBD1 aligns across 7 bases. This CDR3 is built from 17 residues. Germline-derived CDR1 and CDR2 are SGHDN and FVKESK. J gave up 5 bases and V 4 bases, and 13 bases lay outside the gene matches. CDR3 sequence (DNA): TGTGCCAGCAGCCTCCTCCGGGGAACAGGGGAGAATGAAAAACTGTTTTTT. This sequence encodes CASSLLRGTGENEKLFF. The whole variable domain, filled in from reference TRBV14 and TRBJ1-4, reads EAGVTQFPSHSVIEKGQTVTLRCDPISGHDNLYWYRRVMGKEIKFLLHFVKESKQDESGMPNNRFLAERTGGTYSTLKVQPAELEDSGVYFCASSLLRGTGENEKLFFGSGTQLSVL.

The CDR3 DNA sequence: TGTGCCAGTAGTATTCAGGACAGGGGGTACGAGCAGTACTTC. Protein product: CASSIQDRGYEQYF. J is TRBJ2-7 and V is TRBV19, with 10 bases fitting TRBD1. Per the germline V gene, CDR1 is LNHDA and CDR2 is SQIVND (reference sequence). The CDR3 runs 14 residues. V was pared by 3 bases and J by 4 bases, with 3 bases of the junction left unmatched.

This clone was recorded a few times. This chain joins TRBV5-4 and TRBJ2-3, with 9 bases lining up with TRBD2. The CDR3 loop spans 16 amino acids. The germline V gene has CDR1 SGHNT and CDR2 YYREEE (reference sequence). The trim removed 5 bases at V and 1 base at J, leaving 8 bases unmatched. CDR3 sequence: CASSSTLAGGTDTQYF. The CDR3 nucleotides are TGTGCCAGCAGTTCAACCTTAGCGGGAGGCACAGATACGCAGTATTTT.

This sequence joins TRBV5-1 and TRBJ2-7; 9 bases are a match to TRBD1. Trimming took 3 bases from V and 3 from J; bases not matched to a gene: 7. In germline, CDR1 is SGHRS, CDR2 YFSETQ. The CDR3 loop spans 15 amino acids. CDR3 region: CASSSVPGQGYEQYF. Written as DNA, the CDR3 is TGCGCCAGCAGCTCCGTCCCGGGACAGGGCTACGAGCAGTACTTC.

The gene calls are TRBV6-4 and TRBJ2-3; 7 positions agree with TRBD1. The J segment lost 3 bases and the V segment lost 2 bases, leaving 2 bases of the junction unmatched. The V gene's germline CDR1 is MRHNA and CDR2 SNTAGT. The CDR3 has 14 residues. The CDR3: CASSDRGRTDTQYF. CDR3 sequence (DNA): TGTGCCAGCAGTGACAGGGGGCGTACAGATACGCAGTATTTT.

The chain carries TRBV2 and TRBJ1-5, with D maybe TRBD1 (6 bases). This CDR3 has 15 residues. Looked up from germline, CDR1 is SNHLY and CDR2 is FYNNEI. V was clipped by 5 bases and J by 5 bases, with 16 bases between them. In nucleotides, the CDR3 is TGTGCCAGCAGTTCCCAACAGGGTATACATCAGCCCCAGCATTTT. Protein sequence: CASSSQQGIHQPQHF.

CDR3 in amino acids: CASSQALTATAYGYTF. The CDR3 nucleotides are TGTGCCAGCAGCCAGGCTCTTACCGCGACTGCTTATGGCTACACCTTC. V is TRBV3-1 (or the pseudogene TRBV3-2) and J is TRBJ1-2, with unresolved D. This CDR3 region has 16 residues. Trimming shortened V by 3 bases and J by 5 bases, and 19 bases separated the two germline ends. Germline lookup yields CDR1 LGHDT and CDR2 YNNKEL (reference sequence).

The V call is TRBV10-1, the J call TRBJ2-1; D uncertain. V lost 3 bases and J lost 7, with 10 bases in between. Per the germline V gene, CDR1 is WNHNN and CDR2 is SYGVQD (reference sequence). The CDR3 sequence is 13 residues long. The CDR3 is CASSEDTVNEQFF. The CDR3 bases are TGCGCCAGCAGTGAAGACACGGTGAATGAGCAGTTCTTC.

The chain combines TRBV3-1 (or the pseudogene TRBV3-2) with TRBJ2-1, with D tentatively TRBD1 (6 bases). The CDR3 is 16 residues long. The germline gives CDR1 LGHDT, CDR2 YNNKEL (reference sequence). V was pared by 4 bases and J by 10 bases, with 23 bases between. The CDR3 DNA is TGTGCCAGCAGCCTCGGGACACCTGGCCTCTCTCGGGAGCAGTTCTTC. Amino acids: CASSLGTPGLSREQFF.

This clone was detected a few times. The rearrangement joins TRBV6-2 or TRBV6-3 to TRBJ1-5; D call uncertain. The V end was cut by 3 bases, the J end by 5 bases, with 11 bases between. Germline assignment: CDR1 MNHEY and CDR2 SVGEGT. The CDR3 has 14 residues. The CDR3 spells CASSYRSGYQPQHF. CDR3 in DNA: TGTGCCAGCAGTTATAGGTCAGGTTATCAGCCCCAGCATTTT.

This clone occurred a few times. This chain joins TRBV6-5 and TRBJ1-2; D unresolved. The ends were cut back, 7 bases at V and 2 bases at J, with 14 bases in the middle. CDR3 length: 14 residues. Germline V gene sequence: CDR1 MNHEY, CDR2 SVGAGI. DNA of the CDR3: TGTGCCAGCACCCGAGCCGGGGTCAACTATGGCTACACCTTC. It specifies CASTRAGVNYGYTF.

The V call is TRBV5-4, the J call TRBJ1-3; 8 nucleotides agree with TRBD1. CDR1 SGHNT and CDR2 YYREEE come from the germline V gene (reference sequence). J gave up 7 bases and V 2 bases, and 8 bases lay outside the gene matches. The CDR3 sequence is 15 residues long. CDR3 DNA: TGTGCCAGCAGCTTTGCGACAGGGGTTGGCAACACCATATATTTT. Encoded protein: CASSFATGVGNTIYF.

The chain couples TRBV10-1 to TRBJ2-3; TRBD1 is a possible D gene (6 bases). This CDR3 region has 15 residues. Germline V gives CDR1 WNHNN, CDR2 SYGVQD (reference sequence). The V and J ends lost 5 bases and 3 bases respectively, with 15 bases between them. DNA for the CDR3: TGCGCCAGCAGTCTAGGGGGAGTGGGGACAGATACGCAGTATTTT. Translating gives CASSLGGVGTDTQYF.

The V call is TRBV3-1 (or the pseudogene TRBV3-2), the J call TRBJ1-4, with TRBD1 matching 7 bases. This CDR3 has 14 residues. After removal of 4 bases from V and 10 bases from J, the junction contained 9 bases not matched to a gene. Germline CDR1 LGHDT, CDR2 YNNKEL (reference sequence). CDR3 nucleotides: TGTGCCAGCAGCCCCCAACAGGGGATGGGAAAACTGTTTTTT. Translating it yields CASSPQQGMGKLFF.

The chain employs TRBV20-1 and TRBJ1-1, with no clear D. The V and J ends lost 0 bases and 8 bases respectively, with 7 bases between them. The V gene's germline CDR1 is DFQATT and CDR2 SNEGSKA (reference sequence). CDR3 length: 11 residues. The CDR3 here is CSARDRREAFF. CDR3 coding DNA: TGCAGTGCTAGAGATCGCAGGGAAGCTTTCTTT.

This clone was detected only a few times. V is TRBV6-5 and J is TRBJ1-1, with unresolved D. The V end was cut by 8 bases, the J end by 7 bases, with 14 bases between. This CDR3 has 12 residues. Germline-derived CDR1 and CDR2 are MNHEY and SVGAGI. The CDR3 reads CASRREPREAFF. For the CDR3, the DNA is TGTGCCAGCCGGAGGGAGCCACGTGAAGCTTTCTTT.

This clone was seen once. The chain combines TRBV20-1 with TRBJ1-1; D unclear. V lost 3 bases, J lost 5 bases, and 13 bases lay in between. The CDR3 sequence is 13 residues long. Germline lookup yields CDR1 DFQATT and CDR2 SNEGSKA (reference sequence). CDR3 DNA sequence: TGCAGTGCTAGTAAATCCGGAGGTACTGAAGCTTTCTTT. Amino acid sequence: CSASKSGGTEAFF.

This clone was observed a handful of times. The chain is built from TRBV9 and TRBJ2-6; 9 nucleotides line up with TRBD1. Unmatched junction bases numbered 5, after V lost 3 bases and J lost 1 base. This CDR3 contains 17 residues. CDR1 is SGDLS and CDR2 is YYNGEE in the germline V gene. The CDR3 DNA sequence: TGTGCCAGCAGCGATCGACAGGGGGAATCTGGGGCCAACGTCCTGACTTTC. Translating gives CASSDRQGESGANVLTF. The whole variable domain, remainder taken from reference TRBV9 and TRBJ2-6, is DSGVTQTPKHLITATGQRVTLRCSPRSGDLSVYWYQQSLDQGLQFLIQYYNGEERAKGNILERFSAQQFPDLHSELNLSSLELGDSALYFCASSDRQGESGANVLTFGAGSRLTVL.